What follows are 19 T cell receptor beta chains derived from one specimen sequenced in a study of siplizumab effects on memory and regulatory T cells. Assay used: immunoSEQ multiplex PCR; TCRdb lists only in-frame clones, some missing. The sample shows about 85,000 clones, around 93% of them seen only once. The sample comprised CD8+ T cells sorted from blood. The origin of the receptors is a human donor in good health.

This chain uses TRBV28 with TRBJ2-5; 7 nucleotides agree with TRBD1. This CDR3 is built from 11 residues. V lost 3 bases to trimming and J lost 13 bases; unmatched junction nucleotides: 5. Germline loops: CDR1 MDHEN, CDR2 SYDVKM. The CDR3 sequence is CASSLTGLPYF. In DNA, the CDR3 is TGTGCCAGCAGTTTGACAGGGCTACCGTACTTC.

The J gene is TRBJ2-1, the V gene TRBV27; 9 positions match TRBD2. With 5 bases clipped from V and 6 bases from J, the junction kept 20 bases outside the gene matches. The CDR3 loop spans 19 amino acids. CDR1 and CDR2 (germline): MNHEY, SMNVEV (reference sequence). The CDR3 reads CASSPITPIGAGGGNEQFF. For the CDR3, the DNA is TGTGCCAGCAGTCCCATCACCCCCATAGGAGCGGGAGGTGGCAATGAGCAGTTCTTC.

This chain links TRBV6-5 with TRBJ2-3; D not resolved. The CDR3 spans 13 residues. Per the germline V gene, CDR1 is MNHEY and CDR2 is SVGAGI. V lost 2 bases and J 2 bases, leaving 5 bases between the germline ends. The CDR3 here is CASSYRVTDTQYF. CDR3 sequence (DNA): TGTGCCAGCAGTTACCGAGTCACAGATACGCAGTATTTT.

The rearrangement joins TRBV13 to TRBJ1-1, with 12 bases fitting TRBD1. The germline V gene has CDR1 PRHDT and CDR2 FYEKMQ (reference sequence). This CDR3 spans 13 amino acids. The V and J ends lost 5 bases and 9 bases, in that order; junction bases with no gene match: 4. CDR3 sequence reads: CASSNGTGGKAFF. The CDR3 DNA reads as TGTGCCAGCAGCAACGGGACAGGGGGCAAAGCTTTCTTT.

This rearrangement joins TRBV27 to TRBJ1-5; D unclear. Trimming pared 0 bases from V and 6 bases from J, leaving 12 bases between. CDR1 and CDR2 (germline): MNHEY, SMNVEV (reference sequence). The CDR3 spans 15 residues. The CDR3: CASSLSFEGFQPQHF. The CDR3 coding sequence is TGTGCCAGCAGTTTATCGTTTGAGGGCTTTCAGCCCCAGCATTTT.

CDR3 region: CASSRGQGAGQPQHF. In DNA form, the CDR3 reads TGTGCCAGCTCACGTGGGCAGGGGGCCGGACAGCCCCAGCATTTT. The rearrangement links TRBV18 to TRBJ1-5, with 8 positions matching TRBD1. J lost 7 bases, V lost 4 bases, and 9 bases had no gene match. In germline, CDR1 is KGHSH, CDR2 LQKENI. The CDR3 is made up of 15 amino acids. The full variable domain, in which reference TRBV18 and TRBJ1-5 provide the parts outside the CDR3, is NAGVMQNPRHLVRRRGQEARLRCSPMKGHSHVYWYRQLPEEGLKFMVYLQKENIIDESGMPKERFSAEFPKEGPSILRIQQVVRGDSAAYFCASSRGQGAGQPQHFGDGTRLSIL.

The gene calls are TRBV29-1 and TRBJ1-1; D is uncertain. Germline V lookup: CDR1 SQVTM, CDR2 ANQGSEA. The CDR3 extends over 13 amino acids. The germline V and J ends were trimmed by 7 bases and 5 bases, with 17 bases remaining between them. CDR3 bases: TGCAGCGCCAAAGCTGGGTTTATGACTGAAGCTTTCTTT. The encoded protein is CSAKAGFMTEAFF.

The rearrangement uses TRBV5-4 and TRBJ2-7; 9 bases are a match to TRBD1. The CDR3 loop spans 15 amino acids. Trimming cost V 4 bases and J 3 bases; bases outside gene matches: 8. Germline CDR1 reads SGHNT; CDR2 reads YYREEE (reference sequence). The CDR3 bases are TGTGCCAGCAGCCCCGGGACAGGGTCAATCTACGAGCAGTACTTC. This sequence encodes CASSPGTGSIYEQYF.

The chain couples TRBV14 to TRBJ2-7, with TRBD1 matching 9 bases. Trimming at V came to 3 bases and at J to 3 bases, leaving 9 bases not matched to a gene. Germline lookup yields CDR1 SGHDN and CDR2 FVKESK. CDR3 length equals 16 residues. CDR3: CASSQGPGTGFYEQYF. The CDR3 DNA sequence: TGTGCCAGCAGCCAGGGACCCGGGACAGGGTTCTACGAGCAGTACTTC.

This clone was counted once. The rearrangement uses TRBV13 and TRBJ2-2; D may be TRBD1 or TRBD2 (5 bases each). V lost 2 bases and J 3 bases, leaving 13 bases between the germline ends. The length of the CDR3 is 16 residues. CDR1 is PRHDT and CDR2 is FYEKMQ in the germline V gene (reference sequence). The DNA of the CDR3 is TGTGCCAGCAGCTTATTTTCCTTGGGGGACACCGGGGAGCTGTTTTTT. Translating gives CASSLFSLGDTGELFF.

The CDR3 region has the DNA TGTGCCACCAGCAGAGAGGGGAAGGAGGACTATGGCTACACCTTC. It translates to CATSREGKEDYGYTF. The V and J genes are TRBV15 and TRBJ1-2; no reliable D call. V gave up 0 bases and J gave up 3 bases, with 11 bases separating them. The CDR3 runs 15 residues. Germline V CDR1 and CDR2: LNHNV, YYDKDF (reference sequence).

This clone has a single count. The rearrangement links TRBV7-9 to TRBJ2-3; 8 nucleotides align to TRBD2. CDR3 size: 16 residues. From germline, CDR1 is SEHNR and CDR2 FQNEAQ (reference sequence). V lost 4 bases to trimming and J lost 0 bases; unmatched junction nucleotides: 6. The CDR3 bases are TGTGCCAGCAGCTCAATAGCGGGGAAAAGCACAGATACGCAGTATTTT. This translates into CASSSIAGKSTDTQYF.

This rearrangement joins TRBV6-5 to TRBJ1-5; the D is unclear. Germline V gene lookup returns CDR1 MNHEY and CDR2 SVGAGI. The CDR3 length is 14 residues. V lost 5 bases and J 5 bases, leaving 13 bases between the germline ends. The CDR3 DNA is TGTGCCAGCAGTCCCTCGGGCCCCCATCAGCCCCAGCATTTT. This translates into CASSPSGPHQPQHF.

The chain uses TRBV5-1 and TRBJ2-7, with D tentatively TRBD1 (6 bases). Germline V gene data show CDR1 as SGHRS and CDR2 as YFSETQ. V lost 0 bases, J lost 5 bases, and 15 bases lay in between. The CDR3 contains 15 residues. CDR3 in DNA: TGCGCCAGCAGCTTGGAGATGGGGGCGCGGGACGAGCAGTACTTC. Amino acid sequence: CASSLEMGARDEQYF.

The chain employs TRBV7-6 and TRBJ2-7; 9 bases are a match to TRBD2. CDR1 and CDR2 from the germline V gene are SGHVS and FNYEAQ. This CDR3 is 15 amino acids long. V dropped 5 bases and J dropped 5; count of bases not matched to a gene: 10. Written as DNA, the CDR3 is TGTGCCAGCAGCCCTCAAGATAGCGGGAGCCACGAGCAGTACTTC. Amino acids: CASSPQDSGSHEQYF.

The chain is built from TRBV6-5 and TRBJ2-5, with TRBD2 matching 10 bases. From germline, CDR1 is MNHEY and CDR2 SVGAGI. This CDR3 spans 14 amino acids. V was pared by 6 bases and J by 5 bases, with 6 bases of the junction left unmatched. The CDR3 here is CASRASGSWETQYF. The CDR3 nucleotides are TGTGCCAGCAGAGCTAGCGGGAGCTGGGAGACCCAGTACTTC.

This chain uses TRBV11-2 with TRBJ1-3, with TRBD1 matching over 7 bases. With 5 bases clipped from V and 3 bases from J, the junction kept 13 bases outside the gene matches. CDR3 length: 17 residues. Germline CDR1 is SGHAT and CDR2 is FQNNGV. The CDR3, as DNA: TGTGCCAGCAGCCTACGACAGGGTCGAGACTTTGGAAACACCATATATTTT. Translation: CASSLRQGRDFGNTIYF.

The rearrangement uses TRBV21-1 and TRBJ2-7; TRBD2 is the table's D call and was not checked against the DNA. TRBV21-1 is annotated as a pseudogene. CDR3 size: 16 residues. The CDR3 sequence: CASSKEKAPSSYEQYF. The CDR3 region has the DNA TGTGCCAGCAGCAAAGAAAAAGCGCCTAGCTCCTACGAGCAGTACTTC.

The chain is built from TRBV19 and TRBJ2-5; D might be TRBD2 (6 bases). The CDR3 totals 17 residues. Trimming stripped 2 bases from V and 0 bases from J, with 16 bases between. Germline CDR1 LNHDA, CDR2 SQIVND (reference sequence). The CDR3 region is CASSIWGETSYQETQYF. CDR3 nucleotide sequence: TGTGCCAGTAGTATATGGGGGGAGACCTCGTACCAAGAGACCCAGTACTTC.